These 20 T cell receptor beta chains came from one sample sequenced in a study of blood T cell repertoires in COVID-19. Sequenced by immunoSEQ multiplex PCR; TCRdb stores in-frame clones only, minus some. In the table there are about 150,000 clones, 60% to 85% of which are singletons. Sample: peripheral blood. The receptors were sampled from a man between 45 and 60 years old with active or convalescent COVID-19.

The chain uses TRBV12-5 and TRBJ1-1, with TRBD1 matching 10 bases. V lost 1 base and J lost 11; bases outside the gene matches: 4. The germline CDR1 and CDR2 sequences are LGHNT and FRNRAP. The CDR3 runs to 13 residues. CDR3 sequence (DNA): TGTGCTAGTGGTTTGGGACAGGGGGCAGAGGCTTTCTTT. Translated, it gives CASGLGQGAEAFF.

In its sample, this clone was seen once. Compared with germline, one end of the junction differs, possibly owing to a read error. The chain is built from TRBV27 and TRBJ2-7; 11 bases agree with TRBD2. Looked up from germline, CDR1 is MNHEY and CDR2 is SMNVEV (reference sequence). CDR3 length: 19 residues. The CDR3 spells CASSLSPGLAVWNSYEQYF. For the CDR3, the DNA is TGTGCCAGCAGTCTATCGCCGGGACTAGCGGTTTGGAACTCCTACGAGCAGTACTTC.

This chain joins TRBV6-5 and TRBJ1-5; TRBD1 agrees at 8 bases. V lost 4 bases and J lost 7; bases outside the gene matches: 3. CDR3 length: 13 residues. Per the germline V gene, CDR1 is MNHEY and CDR2 is SVGAGI. This CDR3 is CASSSTGEQPQHF. Written as DNA, the CDR3 is TGTGCCAGCAGTTCGACAGGGGAGCAGCCCCAGCATTTT.

The chain recombines TRBV27 with TRBJ1-2; D may be TRBD1 (6 bases). Looked up from germline, CDR1 is MNHEY and CDR2 is SMNVEV (reference sequence). Trimming left V 6 bases short and J 0 bases short, with 14 bases between. The CDR3 runs 15 residues. The CDR3 nucleotides are TGTGCCAGCAGATACCAGAGGGGGTCTAACTATGGCTACACCTTC. Its translation is CASRYQRGSNYGYTF.

The chain recombines TRBV23-1 with TRBJ1-6; maybe TRBD1 (6 bases). TRBV23-1 counts as an open reading frame of uncertain function. The CDR3 runs 18 residues. V gave up 1 base and J gave up 10 bases, with 23 bases separating them. The CDR3 region is CASSQLEQGSRFYSPLHF. CDR3 nucleotides: TGCGCCAGCAGTCAATTGGAACAGGGCAGTAGGTTTTACTCACCCCTCCACTTT.

This clone has more than one count but fewer than ten. This chain connects TRBV30 to TRBJ1-6, with 8 positions matching TRBD1. The length of the CDR3 is 15 residues. The germline CDR1 and CDR2 sequences are GTSNPN and SVGIG (reference sequence). Losses at the gene ends were 2 bases for V and 7 bases for J; bases not matched to a gene: 7. In DNA form, the CDR3 reads TGTGCCTGGAGTTCCCGGACAGGGTGGAATTCACCCCTCCACTTT. It translates to CAWSSRTGWNSPLHF.

The chain carries TRBV5-8 and TRBJ2-5; D unclear. Germline V gives CDR1 SGHTS, CDR2 YDEGEE. The CDR3 runs to 12 residues. V shed 6 bases and J shed 5 bases, with 11 bases lying between them. CDR3 coding DNA: TGTGCCAGCACGCTTACCCGGGAGACCCAGTACTTC. It is translated as CASTLTRETQYF.

This clone was counted only a few times. The chain carries TRBV5-1 and TRBJ2-1, with D uncertain. Germline V CDR1 and CDR2: SGHRS, YFSETQ. Trimming pared 4 bases from V and 12 bases from J, leaving 11 bases between. The CDR3 spans 11 residues. In nucleotides, the CDR3 is TGCGCCAGCAGCCATGGCCAAAGGCAGTTCTTC. Its translation is CASSHGQRQFF.

The gene calls are TRBV24-1 and TRBJ2-3; 8 positions agree with TRBD1. CDR3 length: 15 residues. The germline CDR1 and CDR2 sequences are KGHDR and SFDVKD. V shed 3 bases, J shed 6 bases, and the junction held 7 bases outside the gene matches. CDR3 in DNA: TGTGCCACCAGTGATCTGACAGGGGTAGAGGATACGCAGTATTTT. It encodes CATSDLTGVEDTQYF.

The V call is TRBV15, the J call TRBJ1-3; 10 positions agree with TRBD1. CDR1 is LNHNV, CDR2 YYDKDF, per germline (reference sequence). This CDR3 is 17 amino acids long. With V trimmed by 3 bases and J by 4 bases, 9 bases remained unmatched. CDR3 in DNA: TGTGCCACCAGCAGCGCCCCGGGACAGGGGAAAGGAAACACCATATATTTT. Amino acids: CATSSAPGQGKGNTIYF.

To note about this clone: Compared with germline, one end of the junction differs, possibly owing to a read error. This rearrangement joins TRBV12-5 to TRBJ2-1, with 12 bases lining up with TRBD2. CDR1 and CDR2 (germline): LGHNT, FRNRAP. The length of the CDR3 is 15 residues. The CDR3 here is CASALGASGRDEQFF. The CDR3 nucleotides are TGTGCTAGTGCTTTGGGCGCTAGCGGGAGGGACGAGCAGTTCTTC.

The CDR3 here is CASSLSPGGYTGELFF. The DNA of the CDR3 is TGTGCCAGCAGTTTATCTCCGGGGGGGTACACCGGGGAGCTGTTTTTT. V and J are TRBV27 and TRBJ2-2; the match to TRBD2 covers 8 bases. In germline, CDR1 is MNHEY, CDR2 SMNVEV (reference sequence). V shed 0 bases and J 3 bases; nucleotides not matched to a gene: 3. The CDR3 has 16 amino acids.

The rearrangement links TRBV5-4 to TRBJ2-5; TRBD2 agrees at 9 bases. CDR1 is SGHNT, CDR2 YYREEE, per germline (reference sequence). V lost 2 bases and J lost 4; bases outside the gene matches: 3. This CDR3 contains 14 residues. The CDR3 nucleotides are TGTGCCAGCAGCTTAGGCGGGAGGGGAGAGACCCAGTACTTC. This encodes CASSLGGRGETQYF. Filled out from reference TRBV5-4 and TRBJ2-5, the complete variable domain reads ETGVTQSPTHLIKTRGQQVTLRCSSQSGHNTVSWYQQALGQGPQFIFQYYREEENGRGNFPPRFSGLQFPNYSSELNVNALELDDSALYLCASSLGGRGETQYFGPGTRLLVL.

The chain uses TRBV27 and TRBJ2-1; 13 bases are a match to TRBD2. V shed 3 bases and J 4 bases; nucleotides not matched to a gene: 3. The CDR3 sequence is 16 residues long. In germline, CDR1 is MNHEY, CDR2 SMNVEV (reference sequence). DNA for the CDR3: TGTGCCAGCAGTTTCGGACTAGCGGGAGAGTACAATGAGCAGTTCTTC. Its protein product is CASSFGLAGEYNEQFF.

This clone was seen a single time. V is TRBV14 and J is TRBJ2-1, with TRBD2 matching 10 bases. This CDR3 region has 17 residues. CDR1 and CDR2 (germline): SGHDN, FVKESK. V shed 0 bases and J 5 bases; nucleotides not matched to a gene: 7. The CDR3 loop is CASSQDPWTSGNNEQFF. CDR3 sequence (DNA): TGTGCCAGCAGCCAAGATCCTTGGACTAGCGGTAACAATGAGCAGTTCTTC.

This rearrangement joins TRBV18 to TRBJ2-7; 11 nucleotides align to TRBD2. The CDR3 is made up of 13 amino acids. Trimming took 3 bases from V and 5 from J; bases not matched to a gene: 0. Germline V gene sequence: CDR1 KGHSH, CDR2 LQKENI. CDR3 in amino acids: CASSPSGRDEQYF. The CDR3 DNA is TGTGCCAGCTCACCTAGCGGGAGGGACGAGCAGTACTTC.

The V and J genes are TRBV27 and TRBJ1-2; TRBD1 aligns across 9 bases. The germline V gene encodes CDR1 MNHEY and CDR2 SMNVEV (reference sequence). Trimming at V came to 2 bases and at J to 6 bases, leaving 4 bases not matched to a gene. This CDR3 is built from 14 residues. The CDR3: CASSLGGTGNGYTF. CDR3 bases: TGTGCCAGCAGTTTAGGAGGGACAGGGAATGGCTACACCTTC.

The chain links TRBV5-1 to TRBJ2-3; no firm D call. Trimming shortened V by 0 bases and J by 2 bases, and 13 bases separated the two germline ends. Germline CDR1 reads SGHRS; CDR2 reads YFSETQ. The CDR3 runs to 16 residues. The CDR3 bases are TGCGCCAGCAGCTTGGCGGTAGTTTCCCCCACAGATACGCAGTATTTT. It translates to CASSLAVVSPTDTQYF.

Of note for this clone: One end of the junction varies from germline; a read error may be responsible. The chain joins TRBV6-1 to TRBJ1-3; D gene unclear. Germline-derived CDR1 and CDR2 are MNHNS and SASEGT. This CDR3 comprises 11 residues. The CDR3 DNA is TGTGTCAGCAGGTTAGGAAACACCATATATTTT. It encodes CVSRLGNTIYF.

The V and J genes are TRBV6-6 and TRBJ2-1; 12 positions agree with TRBD2. CDR3 length: 15 residues. J gave up 5 bases and V 4 bases, and 3 bases lay outside the gene matches. The V gene's germline CDR1 is MNHNY and CDR2 SVGAGI (reference sequence). CDR3 amino acids: CASSSGTSGHNEQFF. CDR3 DNA sequence: TGTGCCAGCAGTTCCGGGACTAGCGGGCACAATGAGCAGTTCTTC.